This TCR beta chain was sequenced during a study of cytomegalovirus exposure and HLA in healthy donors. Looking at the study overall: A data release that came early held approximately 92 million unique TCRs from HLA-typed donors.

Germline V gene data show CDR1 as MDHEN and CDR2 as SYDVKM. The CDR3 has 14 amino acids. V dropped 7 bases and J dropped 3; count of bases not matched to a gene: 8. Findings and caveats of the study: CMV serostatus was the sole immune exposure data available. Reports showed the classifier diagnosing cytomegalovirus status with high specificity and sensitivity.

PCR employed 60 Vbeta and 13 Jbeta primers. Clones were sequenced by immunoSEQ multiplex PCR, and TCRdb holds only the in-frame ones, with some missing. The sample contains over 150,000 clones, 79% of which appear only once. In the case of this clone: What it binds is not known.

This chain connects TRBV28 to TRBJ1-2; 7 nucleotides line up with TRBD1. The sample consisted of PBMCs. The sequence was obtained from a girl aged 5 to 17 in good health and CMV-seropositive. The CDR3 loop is CASTHLGTDYGYTF. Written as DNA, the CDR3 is TGTGCCAGCACCCACCTGGGGACAGACTATGGCTACACCTTC.